The sequence of this TCR beta chain was determined in a study of breast tumors, draining lymph nodes, adjacent tissues. General study results and limits: Data only fit, rather than demonstrated, lymph node origin of most tumor T cells. Data fit most tumor T cells coming from lymph node, expanding in tumor. Tumors had less TCR diversity than lymph nodes, more than nontumor tissue. Luminal-like breast cancer showed significantly higher tumor–nontumor repertoire similarity than basal-like.

Axillary draining lymph nodes of breast cancer patients supplied the node samples. TCRdb reprocessed the multiplex PCR reads via MiXCR and lists one record per CDR3 protein. The sample includes a few hundred thousand distinct CDR3 sequences, around 34% of them seen just once. This clonotype was picked up many times. Its antigen is unidentified. The CDR3 length is 13 residues. CDR1 is MNHNS, CDR2 SASEGT, per germline. The J segment lost 10 bases and the V segment lost 7 bases, leaving 11 bases of the junction unmatched. The chain employs TRBV6-1 and TRBJ1-2, with 8 bases lining up with TRBD1. What was sequenced was axillary lymph node tissue. The TCR sequence derives from a female donor with breast cancer. Some clones in this sample may be carry-over from other donors' samples. The CDR3 is CASNSDREWAYTF. In DNA form, the CDR3 reads TGTGCCAGCAACTCGGACAGGGAGTGGGCCTACACCTTC.